This entry lists 20 T cell receptor beta chains sequenced from one sample in a study of response to subunit inactivated influenza vaccine. TCRdb re-called the RT-PCR reads with MiXCR, one entry per CDR3 protein. The top ten hold 7.6% of the sample, which has about 650,000 distinct CDR3 sequences, approximately 15% seen once. The sample consisted of PBMCs from blood, taken 14 to 15 days before vaccination. These receptors came from a man between 50 and 59 years old who received an inactivated influenza vaccine.

This clonotype was seen more than once but under ten times. The CDR3 region has the DNA TGTGCCAGCAGGGGGACAGGGTATGGCTACACCTTC. It translates to CASRGTGYGYTF. The chain is built from TRBV28 and TRBJ1-2, with 9 bases identical to TRBD1. V dropped 6 bases and J dropped 5; count of bases not matched to a gene: 1. There are 12 residues in the CDR3. The germline V gene has CDR1 MDHEN and CDR2 SYDVKM.

The chain employs TRBV28 and TRBJ2-7; 9 bases fit TRBD2. The CDR3 length is 14 residues. V lost 5 bases, J lost 6 bases, and 8 bases stayed unmatched. CDR1 is MDHEN and CDR2 is SYDVKM in the germline V gene. The CDR3 spells CASSPPGLASEQYF. In nucleotides, the CDR3 is TGTGCCAGCAGTCCCCCGGGACTAGCCTCCGAGCAGTACTTC.

The chain joins TRBV29-1 to TRBJ2-3; a possible D gene is TRBD2 (5 bases). V lost 0 bases and J lost 6, with 16 bases in between. From germline, CDR1 is SQVTM and CDR2 ANQGSEA. The CDR3 is made up of 15 amino acids. The CDR3 protein is CSVEDPLGRRDTQYF. CDR3 nucleotide sequence: TGCAGCGTTGAAGATCCCTTAGGGCGGAGGGATACGCAGTATTTT.

This clonotype appeared a few times. The chain recombines TRBV12-3 or TRBV12-4 with TRBJ1-3, with 8 nucleotides matching TRBD1. This CDR3 is built from 16 residues. Germline trimming cut 6 bases from V and 1 base from J; bases unmatched to any gene: 8. The CDR3 region is CASRLTGATSGNTIYF. The CDR3 DNA follows: TGTGCCAGCAGGTTGACAGGGGCGACATCTGGAAACACCATATATTTT.

This sequence joins TRBV16 and TRBJ1-6; possibly TRBD1 for D (5 bases). The V gene's germline CDR1 is KGHSY and CDR2 FQNENV. This CDR3 is 16 amino acids long. Trimming cost V 0 bases and J 6 bases, with 12 bases left between them. CDR3 coding DNA: TGTGCCAGCAGCCAATCAGGCGGGGGTAGTAATTCACCCCTCCACTTT. It codes for CASSQSGGGSNSPLHF.

This chain uses TRBV15 with TRBJ2-1; D is possibly TRBD1 (6 bases). Germline values: CDR1 LNHNV, CDR2 YYDKDF (reference sequence). V was cut by 1 base and J by 5 bases, with 9 bases left in between. The CDR3 is 14 amino acids. The CDR3 DNA is TGTGCCACCAGCAGAGGGGGGCTCGACAATGAGCAGTTCTTC. Amino acids: CATSRGGLDNEQFF.

This clonotype was seen more than once but under ten times. The gene calls are TRBV19 and TRBJ1-3; no clear D. Germline lookup yields CDR1 LNHDA and CDR2 SQIVND (reference sequence). Trimming removed 5 bases from V and 4 bases from J, with 15 bases in between. This CDR3 has 15 residues. The CDR3: CASSSNSARGNTIYF. The DNA for the CDR3 is TGTGCCAGTAGTTCGAACTCGGCGCGGGGAAACACCATATATTTT.

This clonotype showed up just a few times. The rearrangement links TRBV27 to TRBJ2-3; 9 bases agree with TRBD2. This CDR3 contains 16 residues. The germline gives CDR1 MNHEY, CDR2 SMNVEV (reference sequence). The J segment lost 1 base and the V segment lost 4 bases, leaving 6 bases of the junction unmatched. CDR3 region: CASSYLTSGGTDTQYF. CDR3 DNA: TGTGCCAGCAGTTATCTGACTAGCGGAGGCACAGATACGCAGTATTTT.

The chain joins TRBV9 to TRBJ2-2, with TRBD2 matching over 11 bases. The CDR3 covers 19 residues. CDR1 SGDLS and CDR2 YYNGEE come from the germline V gene. With V trimmed by 4 bases and J by 3 bases, 14 bases remained unmatched. CDR3 nucleotides: TGTGCCAGCAGCCACCCCCACACTAGCGGGAGTTTCGACACCGGGGAGCTGTTTTTT. Translation gives CASSHPHTSGSFDTGELFF.

V and J are TRBV20-1 and TRBJ2-5, with a tentative D call TRBD1 (6 bases). Looked up from germline, CDR1 is DFQATT and CDR2 is SNEGSKA (reference sequence). The CDR3 sequence is 13 residues long. Trimming removed 4 bases at V and 3 bases at J, with 12 bases between. The CDR3 DNA is TGCAGTGCTAATCCCGGGACAAAAGAGACCCAGTACTTC. Translation gives CSANPGTKETQYF.

There are a few counts of this clonotype. The gene calls are TRBV6-5 and TRBJ2-5; TRBD1 matches at 12 bases. J was trimmed by 4 bases and V by 2 bases; bases with no gene match: 8. The CDR3 consists of 17 residues. CDR1 and CDR2 (germline): MNHEY, SVGAGI. The CDR3 reads CASSYRNRDRGRETQYF. CDR3 nucleotide sequence: TGTGCCAGCAGTTACCGCAACCGGGACAGGGGGCGAGAGACCCAGTACTTC.

The CDR3 DNA follows: TGTGCCAGCAGCTTAGGGGCGGACCCCTCCTACAATGAGCAGTTCTTC. Translation gives CASSLGADPSYNEQFF. The V call is TRBV11-2, the J call TRBJ2-1; D is undetermined. Trimming cost V 1 base and J 0 bases, with 10 bases left between them. The V gene's germline CDR1 is SGHAT and CDR2 FQNNGV. There are 16 residues in the CDR3.

This clonotype has only a few counts. V gene TRBV2 combines with J gene TRBJ2-5; D remains unclear. The germline CDR1 and CDR2 sequences are SNHLY and FYNNEI. The V and J ends lost 4 bases and 5 bases respectively, with 8 bases between them. The CDR3 is 12 residues long. The CDR3 sequence is CASSAFLETQYF. Written as DNA, the CDR3 is TGTGCCAGCAGTGCCTTTTTGGAGACCCAGTACTTC.

This clonotype was counted between two and nine times. The chain links TRBV29-1 to TRBJ2-7; 7 nucleotides agree with TRBD1. The germline CDR1 and CDR2 sequences are SQVTM and ANQGSEA. V dropped 6 bases and J dropped 4; count of bases not matched to a gene: 6. The CDR3 has 12 residues. CDR3 nucleotide sequence: TGCAGCGTCCTAGAACAGGGGTACGAGCAGTACTTC. It codes for CSVLEQGYEQYF.

This clonotype was detected many times. This chain uses TRBV7-9 with TRBJ2-7; D gene uncertain. Germline V gene data show CDR1 as SEHNR and CDR2 as FQNEAQ (reference sequence). Trimming took 4 bases from V and 4 from J, leaving 5 bases between them. This CDR3 is built from 11 residues. This chain's CDR3 is CASSSVYEQYF. Written as DNA, the CDR3 is TGTGCCAGCAGCTCCGTGTACGAGCAGTACTTC.

This clonotype was found many times. The chain couples TRBV7-2 to TRBJ1-1; D is uncertain. This CDR3 is built from 13 residues. The germline V gene has CDR1 SGHTA and CDR2 FQGNSA. Trimming stripped 2 bases from V and 7 bases from J, with 11 bases between. CDR3 sequence: CASSLNPEGEAFF. DNA of the CDR3: TGTGCCAGCAGCTTAAATCCGGAGGGTGAAGCTTTCTTT.

The chain carries TRBV7-6 and TRBJ2-7; 7 bases map to TRBD1. V was pared by 6 bases and J by 2 bases, with 13 bases of the junction left unmatched. The CDR3 length is 16 residues. Germline V gene data show CDR1 as SGHVS and CDR2 as FNYEAQ. CDR3 coding DNA: TGTGCCAGCAGTCCCACCGGGACAGAAGTTCCCTACGAGCAGTACTTC. Translated: CASSPTGTEVPYEQYF.

This chain connects TRBV27 to TRBJ1-6; TRBD1 matches at 9 bases. Germline CDR1 reads MNHEY; CDR2 reads SMNVEV (reference sequence). This CDR3 has 14 amino acids. V shed 8 bases and J 10 bases; nucleotides not matched to a gene: 9. This CDR3 reads CASCYRGRRSPLHF. The DNA of the CDR3 is TGTGCCAGCTGCTACAGGGGGCGCAGGTCACCCCTCCACTTT.

This clonotype was picked up a small number of times. The J gene is TRBJ2-1, the V gene TRBV3-1; 12 bases map to TRBD2. The CDR3 loop spans 15 amino acids. From germline, CDR1 is LGHDT and CDR2 YNNKEL (reference sequence). J was trimmed by 7 bases and V by 1 base; bases with no gene match: 2. The CDR3 DNA sequence: TGTGCCAGCAGCCAAGCTAGCGGGGGGGGGAATGAGCAGTTCTTC. It translates to CASSQASGGGNEQFF.

This clonotype was detected a few times. CDR3 DNA sequence: TGTGCCAGCAGTCTATGGACAGGGGGGAAGTACAATGAGCAGTTCTTC. This encodes CASSLWTGGKYNEQFF. The chain couples TRBV12-3 or TRBV12-4 to TRBJ2-1, with 10 bases fitting TRBD1. The CDR3 covers 16 residues. After removal of 5 bases from V and 4 bases from J, the junction contained 8 bases not matched to a gene.